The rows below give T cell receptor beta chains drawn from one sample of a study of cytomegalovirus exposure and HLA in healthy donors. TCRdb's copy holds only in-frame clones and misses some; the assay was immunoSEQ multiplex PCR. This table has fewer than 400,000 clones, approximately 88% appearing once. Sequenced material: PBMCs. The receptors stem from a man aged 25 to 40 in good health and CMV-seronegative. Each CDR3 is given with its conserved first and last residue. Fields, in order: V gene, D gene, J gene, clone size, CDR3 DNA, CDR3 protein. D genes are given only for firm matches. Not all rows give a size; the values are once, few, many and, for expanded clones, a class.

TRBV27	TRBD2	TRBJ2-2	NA	TGTGCCAGCAGTCCAAGACTAGCGGGGGGCCTCGGGGAGCTGTTTTTT	CASSPRLAGGLGELFF
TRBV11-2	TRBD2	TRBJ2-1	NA	TGTGCCAGCAGCTTACGGCTAGCGGGGTACAATGAGCAGTTCTTC	CASSLRLAGYNEQFF
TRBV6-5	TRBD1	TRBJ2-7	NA	TGTGCCAGCAGCGAACGACCGGGACAGTATATCGAGCAGTACTTC	CASSERPGQYIEQYF
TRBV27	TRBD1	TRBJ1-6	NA	TGTGCCAGCAGACACACAGGGGGCTCACCCCTCCACTTT	CASRHTGGSPLHF
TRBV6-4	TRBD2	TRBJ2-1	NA	TGTGCCAGCAGTCCTGGGGCGGGGGACTGGTACAATGAGCAGTTCTTC	CASSPGAGDWYNEQFF
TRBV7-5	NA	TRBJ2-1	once	TGTGTCAGAAGCTCACCGGGACTAGCTTTGCACAATGAGCAGTTCTTC	CVRSSPGLALHNEQFF
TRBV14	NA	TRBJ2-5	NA	TGTGCCAGCAGCCAAGATAGAGGGTTAGAGACCCAGTACTTC	CASSQDRGLETQYF
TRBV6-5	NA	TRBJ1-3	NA	TGTGCCAGCAGTTACGGGACTGGGCCTGGAAACACCATATATTTT	CASSYGTGPGNTIYF
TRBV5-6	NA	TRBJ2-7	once	TGTGCCAGCAGCCAAAGGGGGGGAGGAGGCGAGCAGTACTTC	CASSQRGGGGEQYF
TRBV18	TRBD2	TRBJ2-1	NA	TGTGCCAGCTCCCCAAACAGCGGGGGGGCGACTAATGAGCAGTTCTTC	CASSPNSGGATNEQFF
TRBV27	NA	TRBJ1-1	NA	TGTGCCAGCAGTTTCCTGGGGGGCACTGAAGCTTTCTTT	CASSFLGGTEAFF
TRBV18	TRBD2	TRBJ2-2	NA	TGTGCCAGCTCACCATGGAGCGGGGAAGCGAACACCGGGGAGCTGTTTTTT	CASSPWSGEANTGELFF
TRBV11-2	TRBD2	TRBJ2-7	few	TGTGCCAGCAGCTTAAGCACTAGCGGGGGCTCCTACGAGCAGTACTTC	CASSLSTSGGSYEQYF
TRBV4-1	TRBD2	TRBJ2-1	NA	TGCGCCAGCAGCCAAGAAACTAGCGGGGGGATTTATGAGCAGTTCTTC	CASSQETSGGIYEQFF
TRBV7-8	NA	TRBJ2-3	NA	TGTGCCAGCAGCCCCCGACAGGAGAGCACAGATACGCAGTATTTT	CASSPRQESTDTQYF
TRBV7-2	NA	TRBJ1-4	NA	TGTGCCAGCAGCCTCCCCCTTAGCTGGAGTGGGAGTGAAAAACTGTTTTTT	CASSLPLSWSGSEKLFF
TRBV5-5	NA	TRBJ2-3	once	TGTGCCAGCAGCTTAGGGGGAGATACGCAGTATTTT	CASSLGGDTQYF
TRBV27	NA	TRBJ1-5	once	TGTGCCAGCAGCCTAGGGGGTGGTCAGCCCCAGCATTTT	CASSLGGGQPQHF